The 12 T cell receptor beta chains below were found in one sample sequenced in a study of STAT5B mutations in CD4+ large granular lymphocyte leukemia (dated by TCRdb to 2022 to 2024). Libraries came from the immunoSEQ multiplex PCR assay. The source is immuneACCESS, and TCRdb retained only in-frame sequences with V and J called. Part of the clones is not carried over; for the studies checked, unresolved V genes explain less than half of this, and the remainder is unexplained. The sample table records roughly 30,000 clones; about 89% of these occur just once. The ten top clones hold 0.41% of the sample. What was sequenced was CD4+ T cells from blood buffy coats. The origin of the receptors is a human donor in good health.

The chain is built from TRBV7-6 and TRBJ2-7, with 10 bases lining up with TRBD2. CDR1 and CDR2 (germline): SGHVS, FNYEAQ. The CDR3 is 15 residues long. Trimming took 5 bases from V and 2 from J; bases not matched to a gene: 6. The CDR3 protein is CASSPGLASTYEQYF. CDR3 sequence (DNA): TGTGCCAGCAGCCCGGGACTAGCGTCTACCTACGAGCAGTACTTC.

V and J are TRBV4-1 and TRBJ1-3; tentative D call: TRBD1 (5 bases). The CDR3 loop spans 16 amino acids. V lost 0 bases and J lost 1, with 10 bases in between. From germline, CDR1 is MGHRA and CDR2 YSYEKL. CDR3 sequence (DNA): TGCGCCAGCAGCCAAGATGCGGGGGAGTCTGGAAACACCATATATTTT. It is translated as CASSQDAGESGNTIYF.

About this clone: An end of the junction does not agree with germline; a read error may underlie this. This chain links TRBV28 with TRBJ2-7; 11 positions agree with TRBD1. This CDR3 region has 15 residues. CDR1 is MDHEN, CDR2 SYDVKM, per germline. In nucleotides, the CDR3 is TGTGCCAGCAGTTTTTTGGACCCGGGACAGGGGGGTTTAGGCTTC. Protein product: CASSFLDPGQGGLGF.

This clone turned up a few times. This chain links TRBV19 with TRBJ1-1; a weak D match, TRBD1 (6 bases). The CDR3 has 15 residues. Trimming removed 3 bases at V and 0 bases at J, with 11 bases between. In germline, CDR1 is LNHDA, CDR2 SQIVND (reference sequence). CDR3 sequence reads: CASSIRGQLNTEAFF. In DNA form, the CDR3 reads TGTGCCAGTAGTATCAGGGGTCAGTTGAACACTGAAGCTTTCTTT.

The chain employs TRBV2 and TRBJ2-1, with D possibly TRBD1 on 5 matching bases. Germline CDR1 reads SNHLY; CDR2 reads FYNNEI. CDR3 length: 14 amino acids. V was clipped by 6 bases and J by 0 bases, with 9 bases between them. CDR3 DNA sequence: TGTGCCAGCAGAGACAGCAGCTCCTACAATGAGCAGTTCTTC. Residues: CASRDSSSYNEQFF.

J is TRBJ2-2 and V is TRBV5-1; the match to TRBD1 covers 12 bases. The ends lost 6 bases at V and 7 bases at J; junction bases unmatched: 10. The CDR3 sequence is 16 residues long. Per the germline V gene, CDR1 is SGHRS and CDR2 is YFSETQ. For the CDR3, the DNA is TGCGCCAGCACCTGGGGGACAGGGGGCGTTGGCGGGGAGCTGTTTTTT. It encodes CASTWGTGGVGGELFF.

The DNA of the CDR3 is TGTGCCAGCAGCTCGAGGGACAGGGCCGCTGAAGCTTTCTTT. Translating it yields CASSSRDRAAEAFF. The chain couples TRBV5-4 to TRBJ1-1, with 9 bases lining up with TRBD1. This CDR3 spans 14 amino acids. The V gene's germline CDR1 is SGHNT and CDR2 YYREEE (reference sequence). J was trimmed by 6 bases and V by 3 bases; bases with no gene match: 6.

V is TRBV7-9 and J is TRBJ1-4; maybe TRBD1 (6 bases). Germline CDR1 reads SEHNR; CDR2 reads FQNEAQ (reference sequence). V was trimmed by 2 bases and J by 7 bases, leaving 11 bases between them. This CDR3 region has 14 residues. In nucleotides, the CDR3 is TGTGCCAGCAGCTTACAAGGGACAAGTGAAAAACTGTTTTTT. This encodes CASSLQGTSEKLFF.

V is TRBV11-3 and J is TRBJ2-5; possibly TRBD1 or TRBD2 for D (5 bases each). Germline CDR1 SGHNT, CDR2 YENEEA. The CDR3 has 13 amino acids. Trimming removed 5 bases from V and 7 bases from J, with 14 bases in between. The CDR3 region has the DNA TGTGCCAGCAGCGGGGGTCCGCAGGGGACCCAGTACTTC. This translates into CASSGGPQGTQYF.

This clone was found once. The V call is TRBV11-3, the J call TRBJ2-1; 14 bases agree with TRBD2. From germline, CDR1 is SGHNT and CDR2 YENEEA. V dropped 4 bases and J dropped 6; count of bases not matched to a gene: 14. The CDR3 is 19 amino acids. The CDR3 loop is CASSSLGGTSGSWGNEQFF. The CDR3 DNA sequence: TGTGCCAGCAGCTCACTTGGGGGGACTAGCGGGAGTTGGGGCAATGAGCAGTTCTTC.

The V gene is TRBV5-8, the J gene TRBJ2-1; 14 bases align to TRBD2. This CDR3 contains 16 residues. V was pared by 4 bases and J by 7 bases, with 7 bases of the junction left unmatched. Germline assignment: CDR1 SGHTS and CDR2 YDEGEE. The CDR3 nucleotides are TGTGCCAGCAGCCCTCGACTAGCGGGAGGGTTAAATGAGCAGTTCTTC. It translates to CASSPRLAGGLNEQFF.

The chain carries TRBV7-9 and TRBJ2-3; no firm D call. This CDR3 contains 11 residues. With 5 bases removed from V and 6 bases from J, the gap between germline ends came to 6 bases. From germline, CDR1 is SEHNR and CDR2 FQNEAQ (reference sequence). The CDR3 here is CASSVGDTQYF. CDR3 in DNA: TGTGCCAGCAGCGTGGGGGATACGCAGTATTTT.